The rows below give T cell receptor beta chains drawn from one sample of a study of T-cell reconstitution after alpha-beta-depleted transplantation in children. TCRdb re-called the PCR reads with MiXCR, one entry per CDR3 protein. The sample includes 280,000 or so distinct CDR3 sequences, approximately 10% of them seen just once. Sequencing used peripheral blood, obtained 180 days after TCRalphabeta/CD19-depleted stem cell transplant. Receptors originate from a male patient aged 2 to 9 who had a stem cell transplant for chronic granulomatous disease, so the T cells may come from the graft donor. Each CDR3 is given with its conserved first and last residue. D genes are given only for firm matches. Where a row states a size, it is once, few, many or the class of an expanded clone; other rows omit it.

d_call	clone_size	j_call	v_call	cdr3_aa	cdr3_nt
NA	many	TRBJ2-3	TRBV18	CASSPRVGDTQYF	TGTGCCAGCTCACCACGAGTAGGAGATACGCAGTATTTT
TRBD2	many	TRBJ2-7	TRBV20-1	CSARDWLAEETRYEQYF	TGCAGTGCTAGAGATTGGCTAGCGGAAGAAACCCGATACGAGCAGTACTTC
NA	NA	TRBJ2-7	TRBV3-1	CANSHRRRSYEQYF	TGTGCCAACAGCCACCGGCGAAGATCCTACGAGCAGTACTTC
NA	many	TRBJ2-7	TRBV12-3/TRBV12-4	CASTTVEGYEQYF	TGTGCCAGCACCACAGTTGAGGGATACGAGCAGTACTTC
TRBD2	many	TRBJ2-1	TRBV12-3/TRBV12-4	CASTLSGGAPYNEQFF	TGTGCCAGCACCCTTAGCGGGGGGGCCCCCTACAATGAGCAGTTCTTC
TRBD1	many	TRBJ2-1	TRBV6-6	CASTDRDYNEQFF	TGTGCCAGCACAGACAGGGACTACAATGAGCAGTTCTTC
NA	many	TRBJ2-7	TRBV20-1	CSASLHSTPYEQYF	TGCAGTGCTAGCCTTCACAGCACACCCTACGAGCAGTACTTC
NA	many	TRBJ2-3	TRBV7-3	CASSLTGPPTDTQYF	TGTGCCAGCAGCTTAACGGGCCCTCCCACAGATACGCAGTATTTT
TRBD1	many	TRBJ2-1	TRBV11-2	CASSTTTGVGEQFF	TGTGCCAGCAGCACAACCACAGGGGTGGGTGAGCAGTTCTTC
TRBD1	many	TRBJ2-2	TRBV9	CASSVGALGQGATLPGELFF	TGTGCCAGCAGCGTAGGTGCATTGGGTCAGGGGGCGACCCTACCCGGGGAGCTGTTTTTT
NA	many	TRBJ2-5	TRBV7-9	CASSSVDRSRTQYF	TGTGCCAGCAGCTCCGTCGACAGATCCAGGACCCAGTACTTC
TRBD2	many	TRBJ2-3	TRBV3-1	CASSRGLAGDTQYF	TGTGCCAGCAGCCGGGGACTAGCGGGGGATACGCAGTATTTT
TRBD1	many	TRBJ1-5	TRBV12-3/TRBV12-4	CASSFRTGHNQPQHF	TGTGCCAGCAGTTTTAGGACAGGGCACAATCAGCCCCAGCATTTT
NA	many	TRBJ2-3	TRBV7-9	CASSPKAGTLTDTQYF	TGTGCCAGCAGCCCCAAGGCAGGGACCCTCACAGATACGCAGTATTTT
NA	few	TRBJ2-7	TRBV5-1	CASTASVGGYSYEQYF	TGCGCCAGCACGGCTTCGGTCGGCGGATACTCCTACGAGCAGTACTTC
NA	many	TRBJ2-3	TRBV7-2	CASSAMQVGHTDTQYF	TGTGCCAGCAGCGCGATGCAGGTGGGACACACAGATACGCAGTATTTT
NA	many	TRBJ1-5	TRBV28	CASSLDNHYQPQHF	TGTGCCAGCAGTTTAGACAATCACTATCAGCCCCAGCATTTT
NA	many	TRBJ2-7	TRBV7-8	CASSPRTTSYEQYF	TGTGCCAGCAGCCCTCGGACTACCTCCTACGAGCAGTACTTC
TRBD2	many	TRBJ2-2	TRBV28	CASSLIPSGSRELFF	TGTGCCAGCAGTTTAATACCTAGCGGGTCCCGGGAGCTGTTTTTT
NA	few	TRBJ1-1	TRBV18	CASSPLAGTEAFF	TGTGCCAGCTCACCGTTGGCAGGTACTGAAGCTTTCTTT
TRBD2	many	TRBJ2-7	TRBV28	CASSLVHQPSGRPEQYF	TGTGCCAGCAGTTTAGTTCATCAGCCTAGCGGGAGACCCGAGCAGTACTTC
NA	many	TRBJ1-1	TRBV12-5	CASGLGGNTEAFF	TGTGCTAGTGGTTTGGGAGGGAACACTGAAGCTTTCTTT
NA	few	TRBJ2-1	TRBV30	CAWSVQDGTEQFF	TGTGCCTGGAGTGTACAGGACGGGACTGAGCAGTTCTTC
NA	NA	TRBJ2-5	TRBV2	CAGLGVKETQYF	TGTGCCGGCCTGGGGGTAAAAGAGACCCAGTACTTC
NA	many	TRBJ1-1	TRBV7-8	CASSLAVGRPEAFF	TGTGCCAGCAGCTTAGCAGTAGGGAGGCCTGAAGCTTTCTTT